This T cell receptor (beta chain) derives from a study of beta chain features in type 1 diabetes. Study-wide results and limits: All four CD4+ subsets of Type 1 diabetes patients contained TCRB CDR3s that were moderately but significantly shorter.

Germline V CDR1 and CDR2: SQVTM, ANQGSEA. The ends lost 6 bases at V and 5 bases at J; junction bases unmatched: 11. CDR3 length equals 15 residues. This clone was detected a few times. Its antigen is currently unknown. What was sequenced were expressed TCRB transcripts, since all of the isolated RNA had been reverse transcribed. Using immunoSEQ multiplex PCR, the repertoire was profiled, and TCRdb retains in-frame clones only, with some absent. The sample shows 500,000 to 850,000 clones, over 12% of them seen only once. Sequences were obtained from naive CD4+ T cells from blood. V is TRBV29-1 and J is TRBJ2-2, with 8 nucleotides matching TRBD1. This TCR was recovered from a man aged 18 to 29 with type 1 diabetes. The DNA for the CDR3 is TGCAGCGTCGGCGTAGGACAGGGATGGACCGGGGAGCTGTTTTTT. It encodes CSVGVGQGWTGELFF.